Presented here are 20 T cell receptor beta chains from one specimen sequenced in a study of blood T cells in healthy people across ages (dated by TCRdb to the mid-2010s). Receptor amplification or capture employed 5' RACE. Sequencing instrument: Illumina HiSeq 2500. The second PCR ran for roughly 7 to 12 cycles and used a J-beta primer mix along with a sample-barcoded 5' primer. The raw public data were reprocessed by TCRdb itself: fastp quality trimming at Q25, MiXCR clonotype calling, in-frame beta chains only. Under each unique CDR3 protein, matching rows form one entry showing the most common genes and DNA. This sample lists approximately 690,000 distinct CDR3 sequences; approximately 40% were detected once. Of the sample, about 32% falls within the top ten clones. Source material: blood. The receptors originated from an elderly man in good health.

There are a few counts of this clonotype. J is TRBJ1-2 and V is TRBV20-1, with D tentatively TRBD1 (6 bases). CDR1 is DFQATT, CDR2 SNEGSKA, per germline (reference sequence). This CDR3 has 12 amino acids. V was trimmed by 0 bases and J by 7 bases, leaving 9 bases between them. The CDR3 nucleotides are TGCAGTGCTAGAGAAACAGGGCCTGGCTACACCTTC. As protein: CSARETGPGYTF.

This clonotype has more than one count but fewer than ten. The genes are TRBV6-5 and TRBJ1-2; D is ambiguous. Trimming pared 6 bases from V and 3 bases from J, leaving 17 bases between. This CDR3 is 15 amino acids long. Germline CDR1 is MNHEY and CDR2 is SVGAGI. CDR3 in amino acids: CASSLTRTAYYGYTF. The CDR3 DNA is TGTGCCAGCAGCCTGACCCGAACAGCATACTATGGCTACACCTTC.

In its sample, this clonotype was seen many times. V and J are TRBV6-2 or TRBV6-3 and TRBJ2-7; no clear D gene. This CDR3 comprises 13 residues. V lost 7 bases to trimming and J lost 2 bases, with 12 bases between them. The germline V gene has CDR1 MNHEY and CDR2 SVGEGT. The CDR3 protein is CASTTLGPYEQYF. The CDR3 DNA reads as TGTGCCAGCACTACCCTCGGACCCTACGAGCAGTACTTC.

The genes are TRBV2 and TRBJ2-4; TRBD2 agrees at 8 bases. The germline gives CDR1 SNHLY, CDR2 FYNNEI. Trimming removed 6 bases from V and 13 bases from J; junction bases left unmatched: 14. This CDR3 has 14 amino acids. The CDR3 DNA reads as TGTGCCAGCAGCCTAGCGGGCCCTCAGGGTGAGCAGTACTTC. Protein sequence: CASSLAGPQGEQYF.

This clonotype occurred a few times. The J gene is TRBJ2-4, the V gene TRBV2; no clear D gene. V gave up 1 base and J gave up 3 bases, with 13 bases separating them. The CDR3 loop spans 16 amino acids. Germline CDR1 and CDR2: SNHLY and FYNNEI. CDR3 bases: TGTGCCAGCAGTGAAGAGGGCCGACGGATCAAAAACATTCAGTACTTC. Translated: CASSEEGRRIKNIQYF.

The rearrangement joins TRBV28 to TRBJ2-6, with TRBD1 identical over 10 bases. CDR1 and CDR2 from the germline V gene are MDHEN and SYDVKM. This CDR3 has 19 amino acids. Trimming at V came to 4 bases and at J to 0 bases, leaving 9 bases not matched to a gene. The CDR3 nucleotides are TGTGCCAGCAGTTCGACAGGGGGCCTTCCCCTCTCTGGGGCCAACGTCCTGACTTTC. Translated, it gives CASSSTGGLPLSGANVLTF. The complete variable domain, with remaining parts taken from reference TRBV28 and TRBJ2-6, reads DVKVTQSSRYLVKRTGEKVFLECVQDMDHENMFWYRQDPGLGLRLIYFSYDVKMKEKGDIPEGYSVSREKKERFSLILESASTNQTSMYLCASSSTGGLPLSGANVLTFGAGSRLTVL.

This chain links TRBV6-1 with TRBJ2-1; TRBD1 might be the D (5 bases). CDR1 is MNHNS and CDR2 is SASEGT in the germline V gene. Trimming shortened V by 3 bases and J by 5 bases, and 8 bases separated the two germline ends. The CDR3 spans 13 residues. In DNA form, the CDR3 reads TGTGCCAGCAGTGATGACAGTCACAATGAGCAGTTCTTC. Translated, it gives CASSDDSHNEQFF.

This sequence joins TRBV2 and TRBJ2-7, with TRBD2 identical over 11 bases. The J call is in doubt because the DNA end fits TRBJ2-4 better. The CDR3 is 17 amino acids. Germline V lookup: CDR1 SNHLY, CDR2 FYNNEI. This CDR3 is CASTDKGLAESQNIQYF. The CDR3 region has the DNA TGTGCCAGCACCGATAAGGGACTAGCGGAATCACAAAACATTCAGTACTTC.

V is TRBV6-2 or TRBV6-3 and J is TRBJ1-1, with 10 nucleotides matching TRBD1. The V segment lost 7 bases and the J segment 2 bases; nucleotides outside the gene matches: 7. The CDR3 is 15 amino acids. Germline CDR1 is MNHEY and CDR2 is SVGEGT. The CDR3 reads CASTQRTGGNTEAFF. In DNA, the CDR3 is TGTGCCAGCACCCAAAGGACAGGGGGTAACACTGAAGCTTTCTTT.

The chain is built from TRBV28 and TRBJ2-5, with TRBD2 matching 8 bases. The better agreement between TRBJ2-7 and the DNA end casts doubt on the J call. Germline V CDR1 and CDR2: MDHEN, SYDVKM. The CDR3 runs 14 residues. This CDR3 reads CASRPGLVFYEQYF. The CDR3, as DNA: TGTGCCAGCAGACCGGGACTAGTATTTTACGAGCAGTACTTC.

The chain's CDR3 is CASSQDSGTGREAFF. CDR3 coding DNA: TGCGCCAGCAGCCAAGACTCCGGGACAGGTCGGGAAGCTTTCTTT. This chain connects TRBV4-3 to TRBJ1-1; TRBD1 agrees at 8 bases. This CDR3 is 15 amino acids long. CDR1 is LGHNA, CDR2 YSLEER, per germline. J gave up 8 bases and V 0 bases, and 8 bases lay outside the gene matches.

The table lists this clonotype with a few counts. The chain joins TRBV24-1 to TRBJ2-1; TRBD1 agrees at 11 bases. The germline V gene encodes CDR1 KGHDR and CDR2 SFDVKD. The trim removed 4 bases at V and 2 bases at J, leaving 3 bases unmatched. The CDR3 has 16 residues. CDR3 sequence (DNA): TGTGCCACCAGTGAGTGGGGACAGGGGGCCTACAATGAGCAGTTCTTC. It translates to CATSEWGQGAYNEQFF.

The chain recombines TRBV20-1 with TRBJ2-6, with 9 bases identical to TRBD1. Per the germline V gene, CDR1 is DFQATT and CDR2 is SNEGSKA (reference sequence). V was pared by 0 bases and J by 5 bases, with 11 bases of the junction left unmatched. This CDR3 is built from 18 residues. The DNA for the CDR3 is TGCAGTGCTAGAGATTTGGCAGACAGGGGGTATCGGGCCAACGTCCTGACTTTC. Residues: CSARDLADRGYRANVLTF.

The chain is built from TRBV9 and TRBJ2-5; possibly TRBD2 for D (6 bases). Germline CDR1 and CDR2: SGDLS and YYNGEE. The germline V and J ends were trimmed by 0 bases and 4 bases, with 19 bases remaining between them. CDR3 length: 17 residues. The CDR3 DNA reads as TGTGCCAGCAGCGTAGGTCGAGTTTTCGGGAGTGGAGAGACCCAGTACTTC. Protein product: CASSVGRVFGSGETQYF.

The rearrangement links TRBV7-9 to TRBJ1-2; perhaps TRBD1 as D (6 bases). From germline, CDR1 is SEHNR and CDR2 FQNEAQ (reference sequence). V lost 4 bases and J 5 bases, leaving 17 bases between the germline ends. The CDR3 covers 15 residues. The CDR3 DNA follows: TGTGCCAGCAGCTCCAGACAGGCCCCATTATATGGCTACACCTTC. Encoded protein: CASSSRQAPLYGYTF.

V is TRBV7-2 and J is TRBJ1-1; 7 nucleotides agree with TRBD1. This CDR3 is 15 amino acids long. Losses at the gene ends were 4 bases for V and 1 base for J; bases not matched to a gene: 6. CDR1 and CDR2 (germline): SGHTA, FQGNSA. The CDR3 reads CASSSRQGSNTEAFF. CDR3 DNA: TGTGCCAGCAGCTCCAGACAGGGCTCGAACACTGAAGCTTTCTTT. Supplemented by reference TRBV7-2 and TRBJ1-1, the full variable domain reads GAGVSQSPSNKVTEKGKDVELRCDPISGHTALYWYRQSLGQGLEFLIYFQGNSAPDKSGLPSDRFSAERTGGSVSTLTIQRTQQEDSAVYLCASSSRQGSNTEAFFGQGTRLTVV.

This rearrangement joins TRBV28 to TRBJ1-1, with 7 positions matching TRBD1. This CDR3 contains 12 residues. The junction had 8 bases not matched to a gene; V was cut back by 3 bases and J by 13 bases. From germline, CDR1 is MDHEN and CDR2 SYDVKM. CDR3 DNA sequence: TGTGCCAGCAGTTTCCCCGGGACAGCGAGTTTCTTT. Translating gives CASSFPGTASFF.

V is TRBV21-1 and J is TRBJ2-3; TRBD1, the D gene given by the table, was not confirmed from the DNA. TRBV21-1 represents a pseudogene. The CDR3 extends over 17 amino acids. The CDR3 sequence is CASSFNSRDTYTDTQYF. CDR3 DNA sequence: TGTGCCAGCAGCTTCAACTCCCGGGACACATACACAGATACGCAGTATTTT.

In this sample, this clonotype turned up a few times. At one boundary the junction diverges from the germline segment, which might be a read error. The CDR3 is CASSLGGPNTEAFF. The CDR3 DNA reads as TGTGCCAGCAGCTTAGGGGGACCGAACACTGAAGCTTTCTTT. The chain carries TRBV5-1 and TRBJ1-1; tentative D call: TRBD1 (6 bases). This CDR3 comprises 14 residues. Germline CDR1 and CDR2: SGHRS and YFSETQ. The whole variable domain, filled in from reference TRBV5-1 and TRBJ1-1, reads KAGVTQTPRYLIKTRGQQVTLSCSPISGHRSVSWYQQTPGQGLQFLFEYFSETQRNKGNFPGRFSGRQFSNSRSEMNVSTLELGDSALYLCASSLGGPNTEAFFGQGTRLTVV.

The rearrangement uses TRBV7-2 and TRBJ2-3; 8 positions agree with TRBD2. The V gene's germline CDR1 is SGHTA and CDR2 FQGNSA. This CDR3 region has 16 residues. The V gene end was trimmed by 7 bases and the J gene end by 0 bases; junction bases not matched to a gene: 9. CDR3 nucleotides: TGTGCCAGCACCCTAGCGGGCCCGACGAGCACAGATACGCAGTATTTT. Translation: CASTLAGPTSTDTQYF.